This paragraph reports one T cell receptor beta chain. The specificity of this receptor is unknown. Base qualities are missing; no much larger clone stands one base away. This record belongs to a study of blood T cell repertoires in COVID-19 (dated by TCRdb to 2020 to 2022). Notes on the research overall: Samples from collaborators originated in the United States, Italy and Spain and spanned both the acute and convalescent phases of COVID-19. A de-identified subject ID, COVID-19 status, age in years and sex were almost always included in the sample metadata. The dataset comprised deeply sampled blood TCRbeta repertoires from subjects exposed to, actively infected with, or recovered from COVID-19. Where available, HLA class I and class II types were obtained from metadata supplied by the sample provider rather than from assay-based typing. The material from the prospective study consisted of cDNA or gDNA derived from T cells, B-cell-depleted T cells, or PBMCs. The samples were drawn from two sources: the first 160 participants of the ongoing ImmuneRACE study, and fewer than 1,500 subjects contributed by 6 global collaborators. The repertoires were released in a freely available public database meant as a resource for research on the immune response to SARS-CoV-2. The paper's findings and limits, for the study overall: Clinical and demographic metadata were provided uncurated, with the amount varying by source and participant.

Whole blood was collected in K2EDTA tubes by collaborating institutions according to the institutions' own protocols. For TCRbeta analysis, collaborator samples were shipped as frozen whole blood, as isolated PBMCs, or as DNA extracted from either sample type. For CDR1 and CDR2, the germline V gene (reference sequence) lists SEHNR and FQNEAQ. Compared with germline, V lacks 5 bases and J lacks 3 bases; bases without a gene match: 7. Including cysteine and phenylalanine, the CDR3 has 15 amino acids. CDR3 DNA is the only sequence kept; it has 45 bases, read in frame from the first base. TCRbeta CDR3 regions were amplified from genomic DNA by means of the immunoSEQ Assay, a bias-controlled multiplex PCR. Per the original workflow: The number of nucleated cells in each sample was estimated by amplification of reference gene primers within the assay. To quantify the absolute abundance of each unique TCRbeta CDR3 rearrangement, sequence reads were collapsed and filtered. For each sample, productive Simpson clonality was calculated as the square root of Simpson's diversity index over productive rearrangements. Drawn from immuneACCESS, this table holds only the in-frame rearrangements with V and J called that TCRdb kept. Clones are partly lost; checked studies trace under half to an unresolved V gene and leave the rest unexplained. V, J and clone size derive from that table, while D and trimming were established from the DNA sequence. Across this sample there are some 93,000 clones, with approximately 80% seen only once. The ten most abundant clones make up 10% of the sample.

This receptor was identified in a man aged 65 to 85 with acute or convalescent COVID-19. The V and J segments used are TRBV7-9 and TRBJ2-7; 10 junctional bases match TRBD1. Material: peripheral blood. This receptor has the CDR3 CASSLRDRGVYEQYF. The nucleotide sequence reads TGTGCCAGCAGCCTCCGGGACAGGGGAGTCTACGAGCAGTACTTC.